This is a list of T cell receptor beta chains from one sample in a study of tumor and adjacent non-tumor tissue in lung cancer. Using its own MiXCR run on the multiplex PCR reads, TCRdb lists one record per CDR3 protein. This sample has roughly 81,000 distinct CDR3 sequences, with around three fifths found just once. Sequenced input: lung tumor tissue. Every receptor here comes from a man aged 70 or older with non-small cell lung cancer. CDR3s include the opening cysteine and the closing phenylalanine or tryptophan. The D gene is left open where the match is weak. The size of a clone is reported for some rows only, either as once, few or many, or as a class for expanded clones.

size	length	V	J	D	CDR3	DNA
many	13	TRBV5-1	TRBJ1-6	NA	CASSLEQGATLHF	TGCGCCAGCAGCTTGGAGCAGGGAGCTACCCTCCACTTT
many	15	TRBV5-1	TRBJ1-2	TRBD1	CASSLQTGVTDGYTF	TGCGCCAGCAGCTTGCAAACAGGGGTTACGGATGGCTACACCTTC
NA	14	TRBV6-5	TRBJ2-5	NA	CANSMIQGGETQHF	TGTGCCAACAGTATGATACAGGGGGGGGAGACCCAGCACTTC
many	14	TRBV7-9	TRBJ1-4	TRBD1	CASSSGTGMKKLFF	TGTGCCAGCAGCTCCGGGACAGGGATGAAGAAACTGTTTTTT
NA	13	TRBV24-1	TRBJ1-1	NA	CATSDFPTPEAFF	TGTGCCACCAGTGATTTTCCCACCCCTGAAGCTTTCTTT
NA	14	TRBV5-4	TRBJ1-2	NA	CASSLRPGANGYAF	TGTGCCAGCAGCCTTCGACCGGGTGCCAATGGCTACGCCTTC
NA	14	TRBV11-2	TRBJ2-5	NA	CASSLDGHQEIQYF	TGTGCCAGCAGCTTAGACGGGCACCAAGAGATCCAGTACTTC
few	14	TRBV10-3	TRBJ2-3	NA	CAICEAGGTDTQYF	TGTGCCATCTGTGAAGCCGGGGGCACAGATACGCAGTATTTT
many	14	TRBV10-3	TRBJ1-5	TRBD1	CAISVTGGDQPQHF	TGTGCCATCAGCGTAACAGGGGGCGATCAGCCCCAGCATTTT
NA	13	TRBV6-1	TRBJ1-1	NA	CASEWVTNTEAFF	TGTGCCAGCGAATGGGTTACCAACACTGAAGCTTTCTTT
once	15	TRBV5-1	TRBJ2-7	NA	CASSQFSVSSYEQYF	TGTGCCAGCAGCCAATTCAGCGTTAGCTCCTACGAGCAGTACTTC
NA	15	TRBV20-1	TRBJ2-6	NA	CSARTTGYGANVLTF	TGCAGTGCTAGAACTACAGGGTACGGGGCCAACGTCCTGACTTTC
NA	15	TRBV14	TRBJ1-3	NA	CASSHCGLSGNTIYF	TGTGCCAGCAGCCATTGTGGGCTCTCTGGAAACACCATATATTTT
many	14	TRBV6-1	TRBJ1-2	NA	CASSEGITNYGYTF	TGTGCCAGCAGTGAAGGAATAACTAACTATGGCTACACCTTC
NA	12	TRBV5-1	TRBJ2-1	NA	CASSWRRGEQFF	TGCGCCAGCAGCTGGAGGCGGGGAGAGCAGTTCTTC
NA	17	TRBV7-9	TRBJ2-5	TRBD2	CASSPRRGVFFGETEYF	TGTGCCAGCAGCCCCCGGCGGGGGGTTTTTTTCGGAGAGACCGAGTACTTC
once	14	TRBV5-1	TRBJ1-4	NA	CASSKQASREKLFF	TGCGCCAGCAGCAAACAGGCCTCAAGAGAAAAACTGTTTTTT
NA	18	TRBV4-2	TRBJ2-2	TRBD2	CASSHPGLAGGNTVEVFF	TGTGCCAGCAGCCATCCAGGACTAGCGGGAGGGAACACCGTGGAGGTGTTTTTT
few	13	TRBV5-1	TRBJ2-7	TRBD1	CASSRQGVSEQYF	TGCGCCAGCAGCCGGCAGGGGGTGAGCGAGCAGTACTTC
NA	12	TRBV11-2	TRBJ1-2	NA	CASTTGWYGYAF	TGTGCCAGCACCACGGGGTGGTATGGCTACGCCTTC
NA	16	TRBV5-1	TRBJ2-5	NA	CVSSLGTVPTEETQYF	TGCGTCAGCAGCTTAGGGACCGTTCCTACCGAAGAGACCCAGTACTTC
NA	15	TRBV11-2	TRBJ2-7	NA	CASSRAWDSSVGQYF	TGTGCCAGCAGCCGCGCCTGGGACTCTTCGGTGGGGCAGTACTTC
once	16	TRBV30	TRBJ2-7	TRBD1	CAWSFRPGQALREQYF	TGTGCCTGGAGCTTTAGACCGGGACAGGCTCTTCGGGAGCAGTACTTC
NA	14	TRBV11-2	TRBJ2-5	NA	CTNSPRQAKEIQYF	TGTACCAACAGCCCTAGACAGGCGAAAGAGATCCAGTACTTC
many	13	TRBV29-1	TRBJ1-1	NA	CSVAYSTNTEAFF	TGCAGCGTTGCTTACAGCACTAACACTGAAGCTTTCTTT
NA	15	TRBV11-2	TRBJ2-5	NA	CASSLARTRTETQYF	TGTGCCAGCAGCTTAGCGAGGACCAGGACAGAGACCCAGTACTTC
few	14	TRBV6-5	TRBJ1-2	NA	CASSYLDGNYGYTF	TGTGCCAGCAGTTATCTGGACGGGAATTATGGCTACACCTTC
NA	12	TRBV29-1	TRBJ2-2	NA	CSVWEDRLKLLF	TGCAGCGTTTGGGAGGACAGGTTAAAGCTGTTATTT
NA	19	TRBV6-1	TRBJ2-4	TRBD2	CASSEPLAGGPRTKIIQYF	TGTGCCAGCAGTGAACCCCTAGCGGGGGGGCCACGGACCAAAATCATTCAGTACTTC
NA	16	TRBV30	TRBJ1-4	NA	CAWSVRGRRVNGKLFF	TGTGCCTGGAGTGTAAGGGGACGAAGGGTGAATGGAAAACTGTTTTTT
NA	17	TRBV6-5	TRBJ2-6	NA	CAGSSEPARSGDNVLTF	TGTGCCGGCAGTTCAGAGCCTGCTAGATCTGGGGACAACGTCCTGACTTTC
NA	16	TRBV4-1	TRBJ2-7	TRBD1	CASSQLKGAGPYKQYF	TGCGCCAGCAGCCAGTTAAAGGGGGCAGGACCCTACAAGCAGTACTTC
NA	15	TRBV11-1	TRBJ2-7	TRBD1	CASSLDGTGSYERYF	TGTGCCAGTAGCTTAGACGGGACAGGGAGCTACGAGCGGTACTTC
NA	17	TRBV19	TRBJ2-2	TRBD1	CACSIGLDRALAGELFF	TGTGCCTGTAGTATTGGCCTGGACAGGGCCCTAGCCGGGGAGCTGTTTTTT
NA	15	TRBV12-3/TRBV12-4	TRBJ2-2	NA	CVSSLGGPNTGQLLF	TGTGTCAGCAGTTTAGGGGGACCGAACACCGGGCAGCTGCTTTTT
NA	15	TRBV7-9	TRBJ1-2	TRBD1	CVSSSGQGASYGYTF	TGTGTCAGCAGCTCAGGACAGGGGGCAAGCTATGGCTACACCTTC
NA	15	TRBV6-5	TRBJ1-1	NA	CASSYPTAGQREAFF	TGTGCCAGCAGTTACCCGACGGCCGGGCAGAGGGAAGCTTTCTTT
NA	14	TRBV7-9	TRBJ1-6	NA	CASSPLGGTSPLHF	TGTGCCAGCAGTCCTCTGGGGGGAACTTCACCCCTCCACTTT
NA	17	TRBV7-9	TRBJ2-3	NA	CASSLARRQSGTDTQYF	TGTGCCAGCAGCTTAGCAAGGAGACAGAGCGGCACAGATACGCAGTATTTT
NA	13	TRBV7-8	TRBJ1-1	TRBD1	CASRGQGQAETFF	TGTGCGAGCAGAGGACAGGGTCAGGCTGAAACTTTCTTT
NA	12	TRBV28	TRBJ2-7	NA	CASGRWGYEQYF	TGTGCCAGCGGCCGATGGGGTTACGAGCAGTACTTC
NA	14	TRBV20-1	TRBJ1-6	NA	CSAPTRQLESPLHF	TGCAGTGCCCCTACTCGACAATTAGAGTCACCCCTCCACTTT
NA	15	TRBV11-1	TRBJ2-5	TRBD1	CVSRPRDRVFETQYF	TGTGTCAGCAGACCCCGGGACAGGGTTTTTGAAACCCAGTACTTC
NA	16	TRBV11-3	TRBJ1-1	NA	CASSRSVTNVKTEAFF	TGTGCCAGTAGCCGCAGCGTGACAAATGTGAAGACTGAAGCTTTCTTT
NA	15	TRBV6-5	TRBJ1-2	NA	CASSSRDGRHHGYTF	TGTGCGAGCAGCTCCCGGGACGGACGCCACCATGGCTACACCTTC
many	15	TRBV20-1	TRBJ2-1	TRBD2	CSAVTTSGSIGEQFF	TGCAGTGCCGTAACGACTAGCGGGAGCATAGGTGAGCAGTTCTTC
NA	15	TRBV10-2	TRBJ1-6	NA	CASSEMGKDNSPLHF	TGCGCCAGCAGTGAGATGGGTAAAGATAATTCACCCCTCCACTTT
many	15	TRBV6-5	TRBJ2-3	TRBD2	CASSRLAGGMGTQYF	TGTGCCAGCAGCCGACTAGCGGGAGGGATGGGGACGCAGTATTTT
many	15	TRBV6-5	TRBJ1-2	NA	CASSYSSGSGFGYTF	TGTGCCAGCAGTTACTCGAGTGGGTCAGGGTTTGGCTACACCTTC
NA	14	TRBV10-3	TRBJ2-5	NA	CAISYTGRQETQCF	TGTGCCATCAGTTACACTGGACGACAAGAGACCCAGTGCTTC
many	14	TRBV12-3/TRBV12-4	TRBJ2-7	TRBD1	CASRPGTAFRGQYF	TGTGCCAGCAGGCCCGGGACAGCTTTCCGTGGGCAGTACTTC